The entry below describes one T cell receptor beta chain. The data are from a study of T-cell reconstitution after alpha-beta-depleted transplantation in children. Unique molecular identifiers were used in preparing the TCRbeta library. TCRdb redid the calling of the PCR reads with MiXCR, one entry per CDR3 protein. The sample records some 240,000 distinct CDR3 sequences, 12% being singletons. The CDR3 sequence is 15 residues long. Trimming left V 9 bases short and J 1 base short, with 17 bases between. Germline CDR1 reads SEHNR; CDR2 reads FQNEAQ (reference sequence). The V call is TRBV7-9, the J call TRBJ2-3; possibly TRBD2 for D (6 bases). The specimen comprised PBMCs from the stem cell graft donor, sampled from the stem cell graft. The source of this sequence is a human donor who donated a stem cell graft to a child with acute lymphoblastic leukemia. This chain's CDR3 is CARGPGPSGTDTQYF. The DNA for the CDR3 is TGTGCCAGGGGCCCGGGGCCTAGCGGCACAGATACGCAGTATTTT.